These T cell receptor beta chains were read from a single sample in a study of cytomegalovirus exposure and HLA in healthy donors. Produced via immunoSEQ multiplex PCR; TCRdb's table is partial and in-frame only. The sample includes 200,000 or so clones, less than 85% of them seen just once. The specimen sequenced was PBMCs. The receptors come from a man younger than 35 in good health and CMV-seronegative. Both conserved end residues are part of each CDR3. The D gene is left open where the match is weak. Expanded clones are given a class, and other clones once, few, many or no size at all.

j_call v_call clone_size d_call cdr3_aa cdr3_nt
TRBJ2-4 TRBV7-2 few - CASSLAQPGILGSIQYF TGTGCCAGCAGCTTAGCCCAACCCGGGATACTCGGTAGCATTCAGTACTTC
TRBJ1-6 TRBV11-2 - TRBD1 CASSRTGATHNSPLHF TGTGCCAGCAGCAGGACAGGGGCGACCCATAATTCACCCCTCCACTTT
TRBJ1-1 TRBV9 - TRBD1 CASSKGQKNTEAFF TGTGCCAGCAGCAAGGGACAGAAGAACACTGAAGCTTTCTTT
TRBJ2-7 TRBV27 - - CATRTNYEQYF TGTGCCACCCGGACAAACTACGAGCAGTACTTC
TRBJ2-1 TRBV7-2 once - CASSLASYNEQFF TGTGCCAGCAGCTTGGCCAGCTACAATGAGCAGTTCTTC
TRBJ2-7 TRBV4-2 - TRBD2 CASSQPGLAGIGEQYF TGTGCCAGCAGCCAACCAGGACTAGCGGGAATCGGAGAGCAGTACTTC
TRBJ2-7 TRBV28 - - CASSLSGLEQYF TGTGCCAGCAGTTTAAGCGGCCTCGAGCAGTACTTC
TRBJ1-3 TRBV7-9 few - CASSSAGKVSGNTIYF TGTGCCAGCAGTTCCGCAGGGAAGGTGTCCGGAAACACCATATATTTT
TRBJ1-1 TRBV7-3 - - CASSSTALNTEAFF TGTGCCAGCAGCTCGACAGCCTTGAACACTGAAGCTTTCTTT
TRBJ2-3 TRBV27 few TRBD1 CASRTGADTQYF TGTGCCAGCAGGACAGGGGCAGATACGCAGTATTTT
TRBJ2-3 TRBV27 - - CASSLWAGRSDTQYF TGTGCCAGCAGTCTTTGGGCGGGGAGGTCAGATACGCAGTATTTT
TRBJ2-3 TRBV27 - TRBD1 CASSTGQGATNTQYF TGTGCCAGCAGCACGGGACAGGGGGCCACTAATACGCAGTATTTT
TRBJ2-2 TRBV30 - - CALRGGEGINTGELFF TGTGCCCTAAGGGGGGGGGAGGGGATTAACACCGGGGAGCTGTTTTTT
TRBJ2-1 TRBV11-2 - - CASIDTSWTYNEQFF TGTGCCAGCATCGACACTAGCTGGACCTACAATGAGCAGTTCTTC
TRBJ1-4 TRBV15 - - CAIGQPNEKLFF TGTGCCATCGGACAGCCTAATGAAAAACTGTTTTTT
TRBJ2-3 TRBV30 - - CAWTFGGVITDTQYF TGTGCCTGGACCTTTGGCGGAGTAATCACAGATACGCAGTATTTT
TRBJ2-7 TRBV10-1 - TRBD2 CASSPSPGLAGTDHYEQYF TGCGCCAGCAGTCCTAGTCCGGGACTAGCGGGAACCGATCACTACGAGCAGTACTTC
TRBJ1-5 TRBV2 few - CASGRRGSGDYSNQPQHF TGTGCCAGCGGCAGACGCGGGTCGGGGGATTATAGCAATCAGCCCCAGCATTTT
TRBJ2-7 TRBV10-3 - - CAISGAEPRAADREYEQYF TGTGCCATCTCGGGGGCCGAGCCCCGGGCCGCTGACAGGGAATACGAGCAGTACTTC
TRBJ1-1 TRBV25-1 few TRBD1 CASSPGGLWTEAFF TGTGCCAGCAGTCCAGGGGGACTTTGGACTGAAGCTTTCTTT
TRBJ2-3 TRBV5-1 - TRBD2 CASSIGGDTDTQYF TGCGCCAGCAGCATCGGGGGGGACACAGATACGCAGTATTTT
TRBJ2-7 TRBV6-5 - - CASSPGLGAQYF TGTGCCAGCAGTCCTGGCCTGGGGGCGCAGTACTTC
TRBJ2-3 TRBV4-1 - - CASSQDPDTDTQYF TGCGCCAGCAGCCAAGATCCAGACACAGATACGCAGTATTTT
TRBJ2-5 TRBV6-6 - TRBD2 CASSSGLAGQETQYF TGTGCCAGCAGTTCTGGACTAGCGGGTCAAGAGACCCAGTACTTC
TRBJ2-7 TRBV28 - - CASVREAYEQYF TGTGCCAGCGTGCGGGAAGCCTACGAGCAGTACTTC
TRBJ1-5 TRBV19 - TRBD1 CAVDTGGDSNQPQHF TGTGCCGTAGACACAGGGGGGGATAGCAATCAGCCCCAGCATTTT
TRBJ2-1 TRBV6-5 - - CASSYNRETPYNEQFF TGTGCCAGCAGTTATAACAGGGAGACTCCCTACAATGAGCAGTTCTTC
TRBJ1-5 TRBV6-1 - TRBD1 CASRDRASNQPQHF TGTGCCAGCAGGGACAGGGCAAGCAATCAGCCCCAGCATTTT
TRBJ2-3 TRBV6-1 - - CASSAYRADTQYF TGTGCCAGCAGTGCCTACAGGGCAGATACGCAGTATTTT
TRBJ2-1 TRBV19 - - CASGRRGSHEQFF TGTGCCAGTGGGCGCAGGGGTAGCCATGAGCAGTTCTTC
TRBJ2-1 TRBV11-2 - TRBD2 CASSPRLAGIYNEQFF TGTGCCAGCAGCCCCCGACTAGCGGGAATCTACAATGAGCAGTTCTTC
TRBJ2-7 TRBV10-1 - TRBD1 CASWWDRYFSVLYEQYF TGCGCCTCCTGGTGGGACAGGTACTTCTCGGTACTTTACGAGCAGTACTTC
TRBJ1-3 TRBV7-8 once - CASSLEGWSGNTIYF TGTGCCAGCAGCTTAGAGGGGTGGTCCGGAAACACCATATATTTT
TRBJ2-7 TRBV28 few - CASSFSLQASYEQYF TGTGCCAGCAGTTTCTCGTTACAGGCCTCCTACGAGCAGTACTTC
TRBJ2-2 TRBV7-6 once TRBD1 CASSLAGGQGGTGELFF TGTGCCAGCAGCTTAGCCGGTGGACAGGGCGGGACCGGGGAGCTGTTTTTT
TRBJ2-3 TRBV5-1 few - CASSWGAGRSTDTQYF TGCGCCAGCAGCTGGGGCGCGGGGAGGAGCACAGATACGCAGTATTTT
TRBJ1-2 TRBV4-1 - - CASSHDGALYGYTF TGCGCCAGCAGCCATGATGGGGCCCTCTATGGCTACACCTTC
TRBJ2-7 TRBV6-5 - TRBD2 CASSSSGRYYEQYF TGTGCCAGCAGTTCTAGCGGGAGGTACTACGAGCAGTACTTC
TRBJ2-3 TRBV19 - - CASSKDPFGGASTDTQYF TGTGCCAGTAGTAAAGACCCTTTTGGCGGGGCGAGCACAGATACGCAGTATTTT
TRBJ1-1 TRBV5-1 few TRBD1 CASSLDRGLTEAFF TGCGCCAGCAGCTTAGACAGGGGGCTTACTGAAGCTTTCTTT
TRBJ2-7 TRBV28 - - CASSPGQTYEQYF TGTGCCAGCAGTCCCGGACAGACCTACGAGCAGTACTTC
TRBJ2-3 TRBV18 - TRBD2 CASSPPWEGDTQYF TGTGCCAGCTCACCACCCTGGGAGGGAGATACGCAGTATTTT
TRBJ2-1 TRBV15 - TRBD2 CATSRVGGEVGEQFF TGTGCCACCAGCAGAGTCGGGGGGGAAGTGGGTGAGCAGTTCTTC
TRBJ2-2 TRBV2 - TRBD1 CASNPDRAFGGGELFF TGTGCCAGCAACCCGGACAGGGCCTTTGGTGGCGGGGAGCTGTTTTTT
TRBJ1-1 TRBV30 - - CAWSADSVNTEAFF TGTGCCTGGAGTGCAGACAGTGTGAACACTGAAGCTTTCTTT
TRBJ2-1 TRBV4-2 - - CASSQEIRGIHEQFF TGTGCCAGCAGCCAAGAAATAAGAGGGATCCATGAGCAGTTCTTC
TRBJ2-1 TRBV7-9 - - CSSSLATRDNEQFF TGTTCCAGCAGCTTAGCGACACGTGACAATGAGCAGTTCTTC
TRBJ2-3 TRBV2 - TRBD1 CASSERDRGSGTDTQYF TGTGCCAGCAGTGAAAGGGACAGGGGATCGGGCACAGATACGCAGTATTTT
TRBJ2-1 TRBV6-1 - TRBD2 CASSEASGRIRSYNEQFF TGTGCCAGCAGTGAAGCAAGCGGGAGAATTCGCTCCTACAATGAGCAGTTCTTC
TRBJ1-5 TRBV10-2 few - CASSITGRNQPQHF TGCGCCAGCAGTATTACAGGCCGCAATCAGCCCCAGCATTTT
TRBJ2-7 TRBV10-3 - TRBD2 CATRDRAGGSHEQYF TGTGCCACGAGAGATCGAGCGGGAGGGAGCCACGAGCAGTACTTC
TRBJ1-2 TRBV18 once TRBD1 CASSSTGTDLYGYTF TGTGCCAGCTCATCTACCGGGACAGACTTATATGGCTACACCTTC
TRBJ1-4 TRBV4-1 - - CASSHRAGKLEKLFF TGCGCCAGCAGCCATCGTGCAGGGAAATTAGAAAAACTGTTTTTT
TRBJ2-1 TRBV9 - TRBD1 CASSARGQGNNEQFF TGTGCCAGCAGCGCCCGGGGACAGGGAAACAATGAGCAGTTCTTC
TRBJ1-6 TRBV28 - - CASSFIVQGESPLHF TGTGCCAGCAGTTTCATTGTCCAGGGTGAATCACCCCTCCACTTT
TRBJ2-7 TRBV2 - TRBD1 CASSGQGSSYEQYF TGTGCCAGCAGTGGACAGGGGAGCTCCTACGAGCAGTACTTC
TRBJ2-3 TRBV4-2 - TRBD2 CASSQETSGTLGDTQYF TGTGCCAGCAGCCAAGAGACTAGCGGGACGTTGGGAGATACGCAGTATTTT
TRBJ2-7 TRBV6-5 few - CASSYSGAWYEQYF TGTGCCAGCAGTTACTCTGGTGCGTGGTACGAGCAGTACTTC
TRBJ2-1 TRBV7-4 - TRBD2 CASSTPTSGHRDNEQFF TGTGCCAGCAGCACCCCGACTAGCGGGCACAGAGACAATGAGCAGTTCTTC